A selection of T cell receptor beta chains follows, all from one sample in a study of T cell responses to AZD1222 COVID-19 vaccine. Libraries were prepared by immunoSEQ multiplex PCR; TCRdb keeps only in-frame clonotypes and omits some of them. The table lists 150,000 to 200,000 clones, about 91% of them singletons, with 1% to 1.5% in the top ten. This material consisted of peripheral blood, taken 28 days after the second AZD1222 dose. These receptors were taken from an adult who received the AZD1222 COVID-19 vaccine. Each CDR3 is given with its conserved first and last residue. The D gene is left open where the match is weak. Size tells how often a clone was seen (once, few, many) or the class of an expanded clone, and some rows leave it out.

d_call cdr3_length j_call clone_size v_call cdr3_aa cdr3_nt
. 17 TRBJ1-5 . TRBV11-2 CASSSRSVGGFTQPQHF TGTGCCAGCAGCTCACGCTCTGTTGGGGGCTTCACTCAGCCCCAGCATTTT
. 12 TRBJ1-2 . TRBV2 CASSVSDEGYTF TGTGCCAGCAGTGTGTCTGATGAGGGCTACACCTTC
TRBD2 18 TRBJ2-2 . TRBV27 CASSLVGLDVTNTGELFF TGTGCCAGCAGTTTGGTGGGACTAGACGTAACGAACACCGGGGAGCTGTTTTTT
TRBD1 17 TRBJ1-3 . TRBV4-2 CASGEGQGALTGNTIYF TGTGCCAGCGGAGAAGGACAGGGGGCTCTAACTGGAAACACCATATATTTT
TRBD1 16 TRBJ1-2 . TRBV4-2 CASSQDWGQGRYGYTF TGTGCCAGCAGCCAAGATTGGGGACAGGGTCGCTATGGCTACACCTTC
. 14 TRBJ1-2 once TRBV6-4 CASSIQGLGYGYTF TGTGCCAGCAGCATACAGGGTTTGGGCTATGGCTACACCTTC
. 15 TRBJ1-4 . TRBV5-1 CASSLRPGRDEKLFF TGCGCCAGCAGCTTGAGGCCGGGACGGGATGAAAAACTGTTTTTT
. 17 TRBJ2-1 . TRBV4-2 CASSQLPSRNPYNEQFF TGTGCCAGCAGCCAACTCCCGAGTAGAAATCCCTACAATGAGCAGTTCTTC
TRBD2 16 TRBJ2-3 . TRBV2 CASSGQREGELGTQYF TGTGCCAGCAGTGGACAGCGGGAGGGCGAATTGGGTACGCAGTATTTT
. 14 TRBJ2-7 . TRBV6-6 CASSYSIGSLEQYF TGTGCCAGCAGTTACTCGATAGGCAGCCTGGAGCAGTACTTC
. 13 TRBJ2-7 . TRBV27 CASSLGASYEQYF TGTGCCAGCAGTTTAGGGGCCTCCTACGAGCAGTACTTC
. 12 TRBJ1-6 . TRBV12-3/TRBV12-4 CASSPTNSPLHF TGTGCCAGCAGTCCTACAAATTCACCCCTCCACTTT
. 15 TRBJ1-5 . TRBV6-2/TRBV6-3 CASSYSRTVNQPQHF TGTGCCAGCAGTTACTCGCGTACCGTCAATCAGCCCCAGCATTTT
TRBD2 17 TRBJ2-5 . TRBV5-1 CASSLAVSSGLQETQYF TGCGCCAGCAGCTTGGCCGTGTCTAGCGGGCTACAAGAGACCCAGTACTTC
. 14 TRBJ1-2 . TRBV14 CASSQDHRAAGYTF TGTGCCAGCAGCCAAGACCACAGGGCCGCGGGCTACACCTTC
TRBD1 15 TRBJ1-5 once TRBV2 CASHSGGSSNQPQHF TGTGCCAGCCACTCAGGGGGATCCAGCAATCAGCCCCAGCATTTT
. 14 TRBJ2-5 . TRBV6-5 CASSYFSSGETQYF TGTGCCAGCAGTTACTTTTCCTCTGGGGAGACCCAGTACTTC
TRBD2 17 TRBJ2-1 . TRBV7-9 CASSLGVGLAGLDEQFF TGTGCCAGCAGCTTAGGGGTGGGACTAGCGGGATTGGATGAGCAGTTCTTC
. 16 TRBJ2-7 few TRBV28 CASRLSGGVPSYEQYF TGTGCCAGCAGATTGTCCGGGGGAGTACCATCCTACGAGCAGTACTTC
. 17 TRBJ2-3 . TRBV28 CASSSPSGSTGTDTQYF TGTGCCAGCAGTTCCCCCTCAGGGTCCACAGGCACAGATACGCAGTATTTT
TRBD1 15 TRBJ1-1 once TRBV7-9 CASSSRGTGGTEAFF TGTGCCAGCAGCTCCAGGGGGACAGGGGGCACTGAAGCTTTCTTT
. 16 TRBJ2-6 . TRBV4-2 CASSHKRDSGANVLTF TGTGCCAGCAGCCACAAACGGGACTCTGGGGCCAACGTCCTGACTTTC
TRBD2 16 TRBJ2-3 . TRBV10-3 CATRRGLAGAGDTQYF TGTGCCACGAGGCGGGGACTAGCGGGAGCGGGAGATACGCAGTATTTT
. 14 TRBJ2-1 . TRBV9 CASSARPAYNEQFF TGTGCCAGCAGCGCCCGACCCGCCTACAATGAGCAGTTCTTC
. 15 TRBJ2-3 . TRBV2 CASSVRGPSTDTQYF TGTGCCAGCAGTGTACGGGGGCCTAGCACAGATACGCAGTATTTT
. 15 TRBJ1-1 . TRBV18 CASSPVLFMDTEAFF TGTGCCAGCTCACCCGTCTTATTTATGGACACTGAAGCTTTCTTT
. 13 TRBJ1-4 . TRBV20-1 CSASRQVNEKLFF TGCAGTGCTAGTCGGCAGGTTAATGAAAAACTGTTTTTT
. 17 TRBJ2-6 . TRBV28 CASNSGGSSSGANVLTF TGTGCCAGCAATTCCGGGGGATCGAGCTCTGGGGCCAACGTCCTGACTTTC
. 13 TRBJ2-7 . TRBV3-1/TRBV3-2 CASSQDLTGEQYF TGTGCCAGCAGCCAAGATCTCACGGGCGAGCAGTACTTC
. 11 TRBJ2-7 . TRBV30 CAWSPGYEQYF TGTGCCTGGAGTCCCGGTTACGAGCAGTACTTC
. 18 TRBJ2-1 . TRBV7-9 CASSRPEGTGRTHNEQFF TGTGCCAGCAGCCGACCGGAAGGTACAGGGAGGACACACAATGAGCAGTTCTTC
TRBD1 17 TRBJ1-5 . TRBV6-4 CASRGGDREDSNQPQHF TGTGCCAGCAGGGGGGGCGACAGGGAGGATAGCAATCAGCCCCAGCATTTT
. 17 TRBJ1-5 . TRBV5-6 CASSLWLTGFSNQPQHF TGTGCCAGCAGCTTATGGCTGACAGGCTTTAGCAATCAGCCCCAGCATTTT
. 15 TRBJ2-7 . TRBV30 CAWSVRGRESYEQYF TGTGCCTGGAGTGTACGTGGCAGGGAGAGCTACGAGCAGTACTTC
TRBD1 16 TRBJ1-5 . TRBV27 CASSSWGQPPNQPQHF TGTGCCAGCAGTTCTTGGGGACAGCCTCCCAATCAGCCCCAGCATTTT
TRBD2 15 TRBJ2-5 . TRBV4-1 CASSQERGGPETQYF TGCGCCAGCAGCCAAGAACGGGGGGGCCCGGAGACCCAGTACTTC
. 13 TRBJ1-1 . TRBV12-5 CASGLFGDTEAFF TGTGCTAGTGGCTTATTCGGGGACACTGAAGCTTTCTTT
TRBD1 13 TRBJ2-7 . TRBV6-2/TRBV6-3 CASSYHRGYEQYF TGTGCCAGCAGTTACCACAGGGGCTACGAGCAGTACTTC
. 14 TRBJ1-5 . TRBV2 CASSSGRLNQPQHF TGTGCCAGCAGTTCGGGACGGCTCAATCAGCCCCAGCATTTT
. 15 TRBJ1-2 . TRBV5-6 CASSLATEGWRGYTF TGTGCCAGCAGCTTGGCGACAGAGGGTTGGCGTGGCTACACCTTC
TRBD2 18 TRBJ2-1 few TRBV7-3 CASSLAPTGTSANNEQFF TGTGCCAGCAGCTTAGCCCCGACCGGGACTAGCGCGAACAATGAGCAGTTCTTC